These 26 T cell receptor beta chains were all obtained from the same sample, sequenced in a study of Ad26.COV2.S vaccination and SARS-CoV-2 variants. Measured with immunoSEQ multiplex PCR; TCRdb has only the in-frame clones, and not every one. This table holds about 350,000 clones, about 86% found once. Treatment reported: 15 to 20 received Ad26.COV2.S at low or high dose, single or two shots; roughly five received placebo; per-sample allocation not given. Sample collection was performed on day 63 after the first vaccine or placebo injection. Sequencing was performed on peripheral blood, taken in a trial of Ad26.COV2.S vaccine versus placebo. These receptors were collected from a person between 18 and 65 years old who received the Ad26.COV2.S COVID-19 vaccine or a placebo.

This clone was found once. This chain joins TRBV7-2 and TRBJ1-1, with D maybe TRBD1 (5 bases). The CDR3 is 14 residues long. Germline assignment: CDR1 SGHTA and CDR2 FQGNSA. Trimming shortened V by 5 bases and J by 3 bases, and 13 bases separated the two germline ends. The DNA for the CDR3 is TGTGCCAGCAGCCCGGCGGGGGGGGACACTGAAGCTTTCTTT. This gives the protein CASSPAGGDTEAFF. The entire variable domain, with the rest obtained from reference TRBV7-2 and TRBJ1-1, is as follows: GAGVSQSPSNKVTEKGKDVELRCDPISGHTALYWYRQSLGQGLEFLIYFQGNSAPDKSGLPSDRFSAERTGGSVSTLTIQRTQQEDSAVYLCASSPAGGDTEAFFGQGTRLTVV.

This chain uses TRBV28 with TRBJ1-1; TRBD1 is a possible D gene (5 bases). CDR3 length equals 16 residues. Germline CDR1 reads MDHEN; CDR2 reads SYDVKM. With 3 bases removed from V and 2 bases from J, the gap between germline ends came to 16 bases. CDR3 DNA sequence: TGTGCCAGCAGTTTCCGAGGAAGGGGTCCAAACACTGAAGCTTTCTTT. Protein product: CASSFRGRGPNTEAFF.

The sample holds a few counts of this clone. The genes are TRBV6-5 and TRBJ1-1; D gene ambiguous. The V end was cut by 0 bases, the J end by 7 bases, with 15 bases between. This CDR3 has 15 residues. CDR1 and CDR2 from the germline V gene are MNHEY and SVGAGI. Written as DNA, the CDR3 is TGTGCCAGCAGTTACTCAAGTCAAGCGGGGAGTGAAGCTTTCTTT. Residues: CASSYSSQAGSEAFF.

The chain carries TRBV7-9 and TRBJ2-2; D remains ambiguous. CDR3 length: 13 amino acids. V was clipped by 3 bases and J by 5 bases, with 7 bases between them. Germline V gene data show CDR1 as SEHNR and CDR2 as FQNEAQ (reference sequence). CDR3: CASSLRLTGELFF. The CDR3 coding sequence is TGTGCCAGCAGCTTGAGGTTAACCGGGGAGCTGTTTTTT.

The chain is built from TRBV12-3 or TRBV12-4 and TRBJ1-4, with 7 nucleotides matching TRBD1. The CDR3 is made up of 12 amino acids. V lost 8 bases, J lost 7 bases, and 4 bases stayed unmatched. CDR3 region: CASLGTAEKLFF. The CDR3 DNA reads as TGTGCCAGCCTCGGGACAGCTGAAAAACTGTTTTTT.

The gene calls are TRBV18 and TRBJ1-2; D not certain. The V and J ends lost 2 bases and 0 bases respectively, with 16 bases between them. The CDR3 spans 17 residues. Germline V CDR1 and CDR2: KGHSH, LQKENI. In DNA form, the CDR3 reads TGTGCCAGCTCACCAAGGATTTTCGTCGGGACTAACTATGGCTACACCTTC. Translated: CASSPRIFVGTNYGYTF. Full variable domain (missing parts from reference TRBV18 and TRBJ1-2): NAGVMQNPRHLVRRRGQEARLRCSPMKGHSHVYWYRQLPEEGLKFMVYLQKENIIDESGMPKERFSAEFPKEGPSILRIQQVVRGDSAAYFCASSPRIFVGTNYGYTFGSGTRLTVV.

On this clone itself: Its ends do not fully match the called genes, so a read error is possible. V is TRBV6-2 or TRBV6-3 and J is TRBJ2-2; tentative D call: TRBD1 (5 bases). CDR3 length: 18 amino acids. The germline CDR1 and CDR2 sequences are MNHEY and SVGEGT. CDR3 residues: CASSYSSGPSTKTGELFF. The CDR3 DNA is TGTGCCAGCAGTTACTCTTCAGGGCCTTCGACGAAGACCGGGGAGCTGTTTTTT.

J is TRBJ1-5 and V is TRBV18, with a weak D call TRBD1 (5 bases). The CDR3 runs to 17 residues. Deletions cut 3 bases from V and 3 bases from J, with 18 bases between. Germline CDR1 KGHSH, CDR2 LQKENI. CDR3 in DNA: TGTGCCAGCTCACCGTCCCCAGGGTGGTCTAACAATCAGCCCCAGCATTTT. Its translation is CASSPSPGWSNNQPQHF.

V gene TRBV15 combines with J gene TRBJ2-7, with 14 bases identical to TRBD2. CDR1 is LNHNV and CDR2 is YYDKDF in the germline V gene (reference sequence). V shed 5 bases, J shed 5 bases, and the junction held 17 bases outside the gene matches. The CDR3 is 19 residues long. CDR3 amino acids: CATSAAPGLAGDGKDEQYF. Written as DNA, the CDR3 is TGTGCCACCAGCGCTGCTCCGGGACTAGCGGGAGACGGGAAAGACGAGCAGTACTTC.

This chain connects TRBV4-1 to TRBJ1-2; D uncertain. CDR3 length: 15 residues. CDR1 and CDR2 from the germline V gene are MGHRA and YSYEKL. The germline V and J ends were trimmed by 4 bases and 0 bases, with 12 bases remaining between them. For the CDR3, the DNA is TGCGCCAGCAGCCGCGACCCAGTCACTAACTATGGCTACACCTTC. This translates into CASSRDPVTNYGYTF.

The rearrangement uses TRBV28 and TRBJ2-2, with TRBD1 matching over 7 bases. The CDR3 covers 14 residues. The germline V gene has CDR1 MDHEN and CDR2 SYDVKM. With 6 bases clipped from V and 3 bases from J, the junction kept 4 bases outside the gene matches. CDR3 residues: CASSTGQHTGELFF. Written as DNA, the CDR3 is TGTGCCAGCAGCACGGGACAGCACACCGGGGAGCTGTTTTTT.

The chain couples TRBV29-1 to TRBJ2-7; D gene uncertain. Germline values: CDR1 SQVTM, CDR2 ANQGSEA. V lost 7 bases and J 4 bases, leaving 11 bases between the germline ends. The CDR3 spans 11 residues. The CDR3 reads CSARVGYEQYF. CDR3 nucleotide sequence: TGCAGCGCAAGGGTAGGATACGAGCAGTACTTC.

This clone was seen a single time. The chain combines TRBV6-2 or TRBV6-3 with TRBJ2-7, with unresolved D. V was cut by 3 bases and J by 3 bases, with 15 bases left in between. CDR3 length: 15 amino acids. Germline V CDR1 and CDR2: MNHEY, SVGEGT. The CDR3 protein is CASSYAGWLDYEQYF. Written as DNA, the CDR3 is TGTGCCAGCAGTTATGCCGGATGGCTAGACTACGAGCAGTACTTC.

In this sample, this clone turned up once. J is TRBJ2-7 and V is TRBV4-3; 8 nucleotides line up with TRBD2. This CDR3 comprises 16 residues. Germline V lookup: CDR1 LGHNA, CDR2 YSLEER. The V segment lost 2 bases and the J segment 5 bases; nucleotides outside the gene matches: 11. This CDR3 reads CASSQKSGRGEDEQYF. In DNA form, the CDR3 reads TGCGCCAGCAGCCAAAAGAGCGGGAGAGGGGAGGACGAGCAGTACTTC.

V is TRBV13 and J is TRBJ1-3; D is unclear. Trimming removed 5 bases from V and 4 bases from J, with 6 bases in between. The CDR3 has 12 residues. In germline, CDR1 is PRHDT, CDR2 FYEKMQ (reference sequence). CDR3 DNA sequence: TGTGCCAGCAGCCCACCCGGAAACACCATATATTTT. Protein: CASSPPGNTIYF. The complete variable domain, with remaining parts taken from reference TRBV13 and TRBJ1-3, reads AAGVIQSPRHLIKEKRETATLKCYPIPRHDTVYWYQQGPGQDPQFLISFYEKMQSDKGSIPDRFSAQQFSDYHSELNMSSLELGDSALYFCASSPPGNTIYFGEGSWLTVV.

CDR3 sequence: CATSDSGQGGGETQYF. CDR3 bases: TGTGCCACCAGTGATAGTGGACAGGGGGGTGGAGAGACCCAGTACTTC. The gene calls are TRBV24-1 and TRBJ2-5; 10 bases agree with TRBD1. Unmatched junction bases numbered 7, after V lost 3 bases and J lost 4 bases. CDR3 length: 16 residues. The germline V gene has CDR1 KGHDR and CDR2 SFDVKD.

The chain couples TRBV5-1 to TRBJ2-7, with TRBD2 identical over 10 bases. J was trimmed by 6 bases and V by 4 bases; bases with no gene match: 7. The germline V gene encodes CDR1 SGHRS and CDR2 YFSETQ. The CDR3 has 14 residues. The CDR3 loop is CASSDIAGGGEQYF. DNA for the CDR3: TGCGCCAGCAGCGATATAGCGGGAGGCGGCGAGCAGTACTTC.

CDR3 coding DNA: TGCAGCGTTGCGGACAGGCCCATGAACACTGAAGCTTTCTTT. It is translated as CSVADRPMNTEAFF. This chain uses TRBV29-1 with TRBJ1-1; 7 nucleotides agree with TRBD1. The germline gives CDR1 SQVTM, CDR2 ANQGSEA. The CDR3 totals 14 residues. The J segment lost 0 bases and the V segment lost 4 bases, leaving 5 bases of the junction unmatched.

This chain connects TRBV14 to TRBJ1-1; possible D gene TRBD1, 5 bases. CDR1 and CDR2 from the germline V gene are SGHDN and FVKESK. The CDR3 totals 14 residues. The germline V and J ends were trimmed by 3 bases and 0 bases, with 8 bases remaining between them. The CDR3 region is CASSHGTLNTEAFF. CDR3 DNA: TGTGCCAGCAGCCACGGGACCTTGAACACTGAAGCTTTCTTT.

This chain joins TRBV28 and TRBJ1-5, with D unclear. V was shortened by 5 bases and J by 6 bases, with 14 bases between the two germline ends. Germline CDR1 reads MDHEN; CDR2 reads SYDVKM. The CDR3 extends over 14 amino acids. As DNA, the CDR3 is TGTGCCAGCAGTCCCCCGGCGGGGAGTCAGCCCCAGCATTTT. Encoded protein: CASSPPAGSQPQHF.

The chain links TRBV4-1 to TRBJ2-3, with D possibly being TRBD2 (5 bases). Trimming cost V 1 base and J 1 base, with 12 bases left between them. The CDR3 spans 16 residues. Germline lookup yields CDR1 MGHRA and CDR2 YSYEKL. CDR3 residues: CASSQVWTEGTDTQYF. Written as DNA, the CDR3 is TGCGCCAGCAGCCAAGTATGGACGGAGGGCACAGATACGCAGTATTTT.

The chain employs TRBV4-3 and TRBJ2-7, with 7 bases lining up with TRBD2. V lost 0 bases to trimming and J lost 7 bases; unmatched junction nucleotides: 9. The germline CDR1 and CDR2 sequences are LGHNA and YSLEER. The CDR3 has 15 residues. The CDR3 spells CASSQDQGEGWEQYF. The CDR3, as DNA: TGCGCCAGCAGCCAAGATCAAGGGGAGGGGTGGGAGCAGTACTTC.

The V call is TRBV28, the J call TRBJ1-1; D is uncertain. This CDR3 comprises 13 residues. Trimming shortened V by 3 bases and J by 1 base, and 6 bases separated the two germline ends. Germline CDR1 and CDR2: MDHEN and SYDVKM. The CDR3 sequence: CASSFTQNTEAFF. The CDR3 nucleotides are TGTGCCAGCAGTTTTACCCAGAACACTGAAGCTTTCTTT.

CDR3 nucleotides: TGTGCCAGCAGCTCGGGACAGGTTTATCAGCCCCAGCATTTT. Protein product: CASSSGQVYQPQHF. The J gene is TRBJ1-5, the V gene TRBV7-2; the match to TRBD1 covers 8 bases. CDR1 and CDR2 (germline): SGHTA, FQGNSA. The length of the CDR3 is 14 residues. V trimming: 4 bases; J trimming: 5 bases; junction bases outside the gene matches: 4.

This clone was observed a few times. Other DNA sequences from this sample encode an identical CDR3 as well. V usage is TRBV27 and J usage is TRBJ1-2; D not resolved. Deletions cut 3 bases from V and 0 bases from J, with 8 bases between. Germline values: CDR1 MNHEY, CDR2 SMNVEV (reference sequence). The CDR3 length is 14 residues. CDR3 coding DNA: TGTGCCAGCAGTTTCAGGTCCGCTAACTATGGCTACACCTTC. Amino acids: CASSFRSANYGYTF.

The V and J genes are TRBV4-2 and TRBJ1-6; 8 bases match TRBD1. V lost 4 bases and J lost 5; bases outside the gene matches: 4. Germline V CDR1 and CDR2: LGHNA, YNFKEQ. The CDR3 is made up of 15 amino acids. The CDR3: CASSLGQGNNSPLHF. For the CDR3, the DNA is TGTGCCAGCAGCCTCGGACAGGGAAATAATTCACCCCTCCACTTT.